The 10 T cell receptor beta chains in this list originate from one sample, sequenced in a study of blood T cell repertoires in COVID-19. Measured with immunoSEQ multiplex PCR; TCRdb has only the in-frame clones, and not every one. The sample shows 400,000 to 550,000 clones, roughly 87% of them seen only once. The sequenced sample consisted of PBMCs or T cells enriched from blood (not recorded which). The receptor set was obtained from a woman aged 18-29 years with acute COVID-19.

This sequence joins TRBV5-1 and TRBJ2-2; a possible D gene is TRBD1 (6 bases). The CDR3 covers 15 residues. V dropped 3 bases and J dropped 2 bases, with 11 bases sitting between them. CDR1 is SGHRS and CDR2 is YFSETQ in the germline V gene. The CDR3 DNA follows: TGCGCCAGCAGCTCTACCGGGACAAACACCGGGGAGCTGTTTTTT. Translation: CASSSTGTNTGELFF.

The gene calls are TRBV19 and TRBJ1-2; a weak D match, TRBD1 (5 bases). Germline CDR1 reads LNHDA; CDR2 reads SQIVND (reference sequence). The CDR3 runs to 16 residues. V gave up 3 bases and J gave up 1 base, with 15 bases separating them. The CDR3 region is CASSIPTGHRNYGYTF. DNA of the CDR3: TGTGCCAGTAGTATCCCCACAGGACATCGTAACTATGGCTACACCTTC.

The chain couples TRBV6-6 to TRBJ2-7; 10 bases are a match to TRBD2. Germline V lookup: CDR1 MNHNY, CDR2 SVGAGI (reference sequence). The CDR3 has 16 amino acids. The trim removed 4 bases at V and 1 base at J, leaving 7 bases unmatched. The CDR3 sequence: CASSSGLAEISYEQYF. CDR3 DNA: TGTGCCAGCAGTTCCGGACTAGCGGAGATTTCCTACGAGCAGTACTTC.

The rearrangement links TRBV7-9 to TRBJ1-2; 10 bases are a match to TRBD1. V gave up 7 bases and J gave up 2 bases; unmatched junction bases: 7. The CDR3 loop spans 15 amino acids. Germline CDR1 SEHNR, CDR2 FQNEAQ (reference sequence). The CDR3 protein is CASKRGGQGNYGYTF. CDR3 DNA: TGTGCCAGCAAGAGAGGGGGACAGGGGAACTATGGCTACACCTTC.

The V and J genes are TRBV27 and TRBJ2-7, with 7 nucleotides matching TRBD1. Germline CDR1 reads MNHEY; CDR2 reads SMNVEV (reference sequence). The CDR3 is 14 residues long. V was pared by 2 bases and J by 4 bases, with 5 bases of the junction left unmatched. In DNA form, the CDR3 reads TGTGCCAGCAGTTTAGGCAGGGGGACGTACGAGCAGTACTTC. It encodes CASSLGRGTYEQYF.

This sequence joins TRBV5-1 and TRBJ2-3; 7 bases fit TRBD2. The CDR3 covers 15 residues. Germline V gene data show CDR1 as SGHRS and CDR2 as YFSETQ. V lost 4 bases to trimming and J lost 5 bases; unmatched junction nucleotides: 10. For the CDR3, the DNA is TGCGCCAGCAGCCCAGAAACTAGCGCCTTAGATACGCAGTATTTT. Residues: CASSPETSALDTQYF.

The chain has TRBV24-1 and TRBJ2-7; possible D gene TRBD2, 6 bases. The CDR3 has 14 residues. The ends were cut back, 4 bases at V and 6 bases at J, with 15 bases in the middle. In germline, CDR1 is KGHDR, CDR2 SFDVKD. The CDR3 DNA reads TGTGCCACCAGTGACGGGGGAGAGGACGGCGAGCAGTACTTC. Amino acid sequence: CATSDGGEDGEQYF.

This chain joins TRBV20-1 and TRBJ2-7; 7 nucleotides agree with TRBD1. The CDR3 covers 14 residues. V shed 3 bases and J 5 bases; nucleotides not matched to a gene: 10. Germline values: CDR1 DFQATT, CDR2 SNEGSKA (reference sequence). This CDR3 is CSASKPGQSHEQYF. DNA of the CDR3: TGCAGTGCTAGTAAACCGGGACAGAGCCACGAGCAGTACTTC.

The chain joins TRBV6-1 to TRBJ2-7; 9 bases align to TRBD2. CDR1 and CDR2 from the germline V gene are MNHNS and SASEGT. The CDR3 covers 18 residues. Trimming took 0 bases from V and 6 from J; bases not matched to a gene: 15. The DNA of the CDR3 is TGTGCCAGCAGTGAAGCGCTTGGCGGGAGGGCGGGGGAGGCCGAGCAGTACTTC. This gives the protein CASSEALGGRAGEAEQYF.

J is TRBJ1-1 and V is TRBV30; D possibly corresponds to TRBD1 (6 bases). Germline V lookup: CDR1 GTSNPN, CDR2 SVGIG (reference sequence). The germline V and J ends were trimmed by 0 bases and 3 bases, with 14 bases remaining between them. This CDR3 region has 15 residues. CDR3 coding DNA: TGTGCCTGGAGTGTGGCGGACAGCTGGGACACTGAAGCTTTCTTT. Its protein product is CAWSVADSWDTEAFF.